This T cell receptor (beta chain) was captured in a study of monozygotic twins with inflammatory bowel disease. Eight reactions per sample, run separately, yielded cDNA. Using the 5' RACE reads, TCRdb records one entry per CDR3 protein without DNA. The repertoire table contains roughly 200,000 distinct CDR3 sequences. The CDR3 is 15 amino acids. Whole-blood RNA isolation (total RNA) proceeded without T cell sorting. Sequenced input: blood. The chain is built from TRBV12-3 or TRBV12-4 and TRBJ1-1; TCRdb's D call, TRBD1, is unchecked because there is no DNA. The source is a human donor with ulcerative colitis or Crohn's disease, or a healthy co-twin of an affected twin (not recorded which). The CDR3 loop reads CASSLTGATNTEAFF.